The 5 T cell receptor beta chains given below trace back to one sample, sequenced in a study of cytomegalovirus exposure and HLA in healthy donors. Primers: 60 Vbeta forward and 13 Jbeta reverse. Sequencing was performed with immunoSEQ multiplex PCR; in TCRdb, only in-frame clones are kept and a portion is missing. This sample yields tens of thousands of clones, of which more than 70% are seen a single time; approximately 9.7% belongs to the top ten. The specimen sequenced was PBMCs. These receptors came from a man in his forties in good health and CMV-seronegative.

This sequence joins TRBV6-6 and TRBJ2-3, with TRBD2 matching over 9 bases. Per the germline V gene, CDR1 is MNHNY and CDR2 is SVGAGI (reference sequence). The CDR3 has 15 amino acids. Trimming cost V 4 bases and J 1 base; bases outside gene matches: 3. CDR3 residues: CASSSRTSGTDTQYF. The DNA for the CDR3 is TGTGCCAGCAGTTCCCGGACTAGCGGCACAGATACGCAGTATTTT.

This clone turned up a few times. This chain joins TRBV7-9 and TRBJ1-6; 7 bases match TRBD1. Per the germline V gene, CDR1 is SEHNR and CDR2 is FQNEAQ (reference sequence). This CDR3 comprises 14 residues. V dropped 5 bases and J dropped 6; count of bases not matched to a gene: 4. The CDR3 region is CASSRDRPNSPLHF. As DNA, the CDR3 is TGTGCCAGCAGCCGGGACAGACCTAATTCACCCCTCCACTTT.

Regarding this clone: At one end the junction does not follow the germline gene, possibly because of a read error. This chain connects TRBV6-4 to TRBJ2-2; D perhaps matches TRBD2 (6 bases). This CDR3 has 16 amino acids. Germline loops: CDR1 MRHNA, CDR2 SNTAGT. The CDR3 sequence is CASSVGGLCEHRGAVF. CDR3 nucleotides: TGTGCCAGCAGCGTCGGAGGGCTCTGCGAACACCGGGGAGCTGTTTTT.

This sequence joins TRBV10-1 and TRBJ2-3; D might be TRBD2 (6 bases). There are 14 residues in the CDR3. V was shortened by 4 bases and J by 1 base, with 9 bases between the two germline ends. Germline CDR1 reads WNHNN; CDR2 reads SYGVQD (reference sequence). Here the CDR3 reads CASSVSGGTDTQYF. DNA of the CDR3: TGCGCCAGCAGTGTTAGCGGAGGCACAGATACGCAGTATTTT.

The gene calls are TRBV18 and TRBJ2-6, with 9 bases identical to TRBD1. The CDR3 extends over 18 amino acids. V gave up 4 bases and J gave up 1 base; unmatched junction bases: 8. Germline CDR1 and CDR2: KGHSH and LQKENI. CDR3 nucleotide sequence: TGTGCCAGCTCACAGTTACAGGGGACAGGGTCTGGGGCCAACGTCCTGACTTTC. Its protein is CASSQLQGTGSGANVLTF.